A selection of T cell receptor beta chains follows, all from one sample in a study of blood T cell repertoires in COVID-19. The repertoire was sequenced with immunoSEQ multiplex PCR; TCRdb's copy has only in-frame clones and lacks some. Of 450,000 to 500,000 clones in the sample, 75% to 90% are singletons; the top ten hold approximately 3%. The sample was peripheral blood. These TCRs come from a human donor in a cohort sampled during active COVID-19. Each CDR3 is given with its conserved first and last residue. D genes are given only for firm matches. Rows may omit the clone size; those that give it use once, few, many or a size class.

clone_size | d_call | j_call | v_call | cdr3_aa | cdr3_nt
NA | NA | TRBJ1-1 | TRBV27 | CASTRDGGKAFF | TGTGCCAGCACCCGAGATGGGGGGAAAGCTTTCTTT
NA | TRBD1 | TRBJ2-2 | TRBV5-4 | CASSLGQGTGELFF | TGTGCCAGCAGCTTGGGACAGGGGACCGGGGAGCTGTTTTTT
NA | TRBD2 | TRBJ2-7 | TRBV5-4 | CASSWGGNEQYF | TGTGCCAGCAGTTGGGGGGGTAACGAGCAGTACTTC
NA | NA | TRBJ2-5 | TRBV3-1/TRBV3-2 | CASSRQPGHQTQETQYF | TGTGCCAGCAGCCGTCAACCGGGACACCAGACTCAAGAGACCCAGTACTTC
NA | NA | TRBJ1-5 | TRBV19 | CASSGAREGGSNQPQHF | TGTGCCAGTTCCGGGGCCAGGGAAGGGGGAAGCAATCAGCCCCAGCATTTT
NA | NA | TRBJ2-1 | TRBV18 | CASSPVPGQYNEQFF | TGTGCCAGCTCACCAGTCCCTGGACAGTACAATGAGCAGTTCTTC
NA | TRBD2 | TRBJ2-7 | TRBV14 | CASSHVPSQAGRLYEQYF | TGTGCCAGCAGTCACGTTCCAAGTCAAGCGGGGAGATTGTACGAGCAGTACTTC
few | TRBD1 | TRBJ2-2 | TRBV19 | CASSIGDRDTGELFF | TGTGCCAGTAGTATAGGGGACAGGGACACCGGGGAGCTGTTTTTT
NA | NA | TRBJ2-7 | TRBV3-1/TRBV3-2 | CASSRGGAPSHEQYF | TGTGCCAGCAGCCGGGGGGGGGCCCCCTCTCACGAGCAGTACTTC
NA | TRBD1 | TRBJ1-5 | TRBV19 | CASSSPSGQGNQPQHF | TGTGCCAGTAGTTCCCCATCGGGACAGGGCAATCAGCCCCAGCATTTT
NA | TRBD2 | TRBJ2-5 | TRBV4-3 | CASSAGTSGRSGETQYF | TGCGCCAGCAGCGCCGGGACTAGCGGGAGGTCCGGAGAGACCCAGTACTTC
NA | TRBD2 | TRBJ2-7 | TRBV7-2 | CASSPGLAGGSYEQYF | TGTGCCAGCAGCCCCGGACTAGCGGGAGGCTCCTACGAGCAGTACTTC
few | NA | TRBJ1-6 | TRBV5-4 | CASSLGQTNSPLHF | TGTGCCAGCAGCTTGGGACAAACGAATTCACCCCTCCACTTT
NA | NA | TRBJ2-2 | TRBV19 | CASSINGPAAGADTGELFF | TGTGCCAGTAGTATAAATGGACCAGCCGCGGGGGCGGACACCGGGGAGCTGTTTTTT
NA | NA | TRBJ2-7 | TRBV3-1/TRBV3-2 | CASSRNRDFSYEQYF | TGTGCCAGCAGCCGAAACCGGGACTTCTCCTACGAGCAGTACTTC
NA | NA | TRBJ2-5 | TRBV7-9 | CASSARGSRSQETQYF | TGTGCCAGCAGCGCCCGGGGAAGTAGATCCCAAGAGACCCAGTACTTC